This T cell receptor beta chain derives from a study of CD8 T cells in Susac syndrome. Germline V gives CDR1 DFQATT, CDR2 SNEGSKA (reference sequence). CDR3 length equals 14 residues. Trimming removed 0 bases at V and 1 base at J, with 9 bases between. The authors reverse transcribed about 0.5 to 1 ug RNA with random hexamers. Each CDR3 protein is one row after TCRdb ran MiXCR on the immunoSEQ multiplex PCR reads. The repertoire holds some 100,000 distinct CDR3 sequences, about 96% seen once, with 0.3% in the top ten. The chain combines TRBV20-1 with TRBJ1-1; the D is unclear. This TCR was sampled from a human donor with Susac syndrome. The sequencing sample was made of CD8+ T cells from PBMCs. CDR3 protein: CSAREGDRNTEAFF. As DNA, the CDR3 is TGCAGTGCTAGAGAAGGTGATAGGAACACTGAAGCTTTCTTT.